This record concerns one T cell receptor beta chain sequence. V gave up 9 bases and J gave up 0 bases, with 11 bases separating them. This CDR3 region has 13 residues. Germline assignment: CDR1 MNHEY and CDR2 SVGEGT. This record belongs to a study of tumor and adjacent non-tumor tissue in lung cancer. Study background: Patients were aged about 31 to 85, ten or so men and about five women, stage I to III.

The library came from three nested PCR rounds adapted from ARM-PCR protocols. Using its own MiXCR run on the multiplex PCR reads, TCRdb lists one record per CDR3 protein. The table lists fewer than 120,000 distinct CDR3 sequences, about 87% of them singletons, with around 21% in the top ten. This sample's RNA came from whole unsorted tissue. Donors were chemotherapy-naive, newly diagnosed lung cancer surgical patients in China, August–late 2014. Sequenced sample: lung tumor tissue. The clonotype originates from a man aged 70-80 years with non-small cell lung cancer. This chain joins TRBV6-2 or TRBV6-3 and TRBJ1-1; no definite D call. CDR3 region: CASSETLNTEAFF. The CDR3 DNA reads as TGTGCCAGTAGTGAGACGCTGAACACTGAAGCTTTCTTT.